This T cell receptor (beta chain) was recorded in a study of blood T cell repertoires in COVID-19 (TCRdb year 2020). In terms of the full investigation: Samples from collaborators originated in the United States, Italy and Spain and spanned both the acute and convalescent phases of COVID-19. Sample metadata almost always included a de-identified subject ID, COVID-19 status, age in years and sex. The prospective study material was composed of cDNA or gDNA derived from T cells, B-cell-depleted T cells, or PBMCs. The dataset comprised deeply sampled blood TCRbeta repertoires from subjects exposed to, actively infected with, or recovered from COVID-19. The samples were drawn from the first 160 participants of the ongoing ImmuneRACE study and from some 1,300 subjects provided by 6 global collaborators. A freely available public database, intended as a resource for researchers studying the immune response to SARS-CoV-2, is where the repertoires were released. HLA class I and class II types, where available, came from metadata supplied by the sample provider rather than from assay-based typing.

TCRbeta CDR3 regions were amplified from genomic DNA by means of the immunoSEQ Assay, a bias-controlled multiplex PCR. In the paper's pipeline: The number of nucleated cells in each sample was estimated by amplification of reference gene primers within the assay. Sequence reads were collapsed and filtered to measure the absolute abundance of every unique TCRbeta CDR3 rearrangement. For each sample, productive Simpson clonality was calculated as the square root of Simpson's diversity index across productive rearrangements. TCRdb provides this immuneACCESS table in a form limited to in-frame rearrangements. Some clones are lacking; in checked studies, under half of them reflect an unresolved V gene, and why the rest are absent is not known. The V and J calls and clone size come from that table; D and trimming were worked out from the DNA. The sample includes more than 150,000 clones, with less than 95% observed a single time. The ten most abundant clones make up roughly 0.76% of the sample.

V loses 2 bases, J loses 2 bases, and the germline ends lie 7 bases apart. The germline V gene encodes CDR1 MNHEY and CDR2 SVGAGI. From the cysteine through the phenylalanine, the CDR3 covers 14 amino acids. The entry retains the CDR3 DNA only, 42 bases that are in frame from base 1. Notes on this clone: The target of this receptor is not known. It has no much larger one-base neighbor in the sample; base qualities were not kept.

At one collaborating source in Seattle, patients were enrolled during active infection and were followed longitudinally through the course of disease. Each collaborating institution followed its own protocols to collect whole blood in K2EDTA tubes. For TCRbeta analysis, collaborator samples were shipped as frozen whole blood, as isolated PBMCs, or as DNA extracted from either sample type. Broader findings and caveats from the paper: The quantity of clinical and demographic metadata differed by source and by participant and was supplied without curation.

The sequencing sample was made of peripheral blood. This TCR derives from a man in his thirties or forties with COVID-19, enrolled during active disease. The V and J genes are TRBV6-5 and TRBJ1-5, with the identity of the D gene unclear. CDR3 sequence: CASSYGQRNQPQHF. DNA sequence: TGTGCCAGCAGTTACGGGCAGCGCAATCAGCCCCAGCATTTT.